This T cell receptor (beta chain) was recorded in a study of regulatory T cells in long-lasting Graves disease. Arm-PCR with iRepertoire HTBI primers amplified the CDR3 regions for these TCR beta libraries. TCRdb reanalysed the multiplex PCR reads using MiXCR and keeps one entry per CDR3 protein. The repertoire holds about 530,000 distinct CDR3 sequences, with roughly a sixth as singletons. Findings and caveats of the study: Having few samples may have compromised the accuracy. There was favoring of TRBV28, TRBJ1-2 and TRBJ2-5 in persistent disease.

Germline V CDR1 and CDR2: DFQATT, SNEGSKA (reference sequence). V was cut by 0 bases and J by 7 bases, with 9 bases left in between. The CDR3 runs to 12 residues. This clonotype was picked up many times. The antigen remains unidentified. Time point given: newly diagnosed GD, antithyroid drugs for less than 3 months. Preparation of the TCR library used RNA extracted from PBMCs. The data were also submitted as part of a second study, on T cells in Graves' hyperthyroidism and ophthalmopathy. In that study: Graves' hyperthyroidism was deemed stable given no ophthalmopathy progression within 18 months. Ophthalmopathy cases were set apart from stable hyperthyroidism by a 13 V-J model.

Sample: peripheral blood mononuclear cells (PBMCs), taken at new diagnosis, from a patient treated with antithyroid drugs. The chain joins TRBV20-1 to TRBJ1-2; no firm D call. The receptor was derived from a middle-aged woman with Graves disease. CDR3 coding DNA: TGCAGTGCTAGAGATGCAGGTTTTGGCTACACCTTC. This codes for CSARDAGFGYTF.